The clone carrying this T cell receptor beta chain was detected only a few times. No antigen is known for it. This sample stems from a study of vaccination and CD4 T cells after COVID-19. Study background: The post-vaccine samples came a median approximately 72 days after dose two (range 14 to 241). General study findings and limits: The rise in median SARS-CoV-2-reactive clonotypes, from around 20 to 38, was not significant. Convalescent patients displayed spike mono-reactivity in 304 of 307 vaccine-specific clones.

Germline V lookup: CDR1 DFQATT, CDR2 SNEGSKA (reference sequence). The V end was cut by 0 bases, the J end by 5 bases, with 11 bases between. The CDR3 runs to 14 residues. CD4+ T cells that had been cultured provided DNA sequenced with the Oncomine TCR Beta short-read assay. In this case, cultured CD4+ T cells provided the extracted genomic DNA. MiXCR was run by TCRdb on the PCR reads, yielding one entry per CDR3 protein. The table has approximately 5,400 distinct CDR3 sequences, 30% to 35% seen once; the top ten hold approximately 26%. Treatment here: approximately 10-day PBMC culture with coronavirus spike peptide pools or control peptides (ViraFEST assay). Investigators obtained the unexposed donor's CD4+ T cells before the COVID-19 pandemic (2011-2018).

The V call is TRBV20-1, the J call TRBJ1-5; a weak D match, TRBD1 (5 bases). Material: CD4+ T cells from blood, cultured in vitro. The source of this sequence is a human donor in good health. In DNA, the CDR3 is TGCAGTGCTAGAGAGTCGGGGGAGCATCAGCCCCAGCATTTT. Translated: CSARESGEHQPQHF.